This TCR beta chain was obtained from a study of T cells after yellow fever vaccination (dated by TCRdb to the late 2010s). For the study in its entirety: Libraries from fractions with low cell numbers were prepared with the SMART-Seq v4 Ultra Low Input RNA kit. To track T-cell clones before and after primary and booster YFV17D yellow fever vaccination, bulk TCR alpha and beta repertoires were sequenced longitudinally. The cohort comprised two healthy male donors, one aged 18 to 29 and one aged 30 to 39 years. Blood was collected at multiple timepoints before and after primary and secondary immunization, and bulk PBMC replicates and cell subsets were isolated. What the authors observed across the whole study: Computational filtering was required because FACS-sorted repertoires could contain abundant contaminating clonotypes from the bulk population. A small fraction of clonotypes showed up in both the CD4 and CD8 compartments, probably as a result of convergent recombination. The secondary T-cell response was found to be weaker but faster than the primary response, with a peak reached on day 5 rather than on day 15. Because the study included only a couple of donors, the extent to which the findings can be generalized is limited. Most clones expanded after primary vaccination (almost 97% of CD4 and 70% to 90% of CD8) were re-detected after the booster, suggesting that broad memory maintenance occurred.

TCR cDNA was synthesized by 5'RACE template switching, through which a universal primer site and unique molecular identifiers were introduced. Priming for cDNA synthesis came from both the TCR alpha and TCR beta constant segments. Library amplification used two PCR steps, and the second PCR step added sample barcodes and sequencing adapters. Sequencing of the libraries was done on either Illumina HiSeq 2500 (2x100 bp) or NovaSeq (2x150 bp). The paper's processing steps were these. Reads were demultiplexed and collapsed into UMI consensus sequences with MIGEC, and V(D)J alignment was performed with MiXCR. Vaccine-responding clonotypes were defined with edgeR using replicate PBMC samples, requiring FDR below 0.01 and a log2 fold change above 5 up to day 15. Each bulk clonotype was labeled CD4 or CD8 based on which sequenced repertoire, CD4 or CD8, contained the clonotype at higher abundance. TCRdb itself trimmed the public reads at Q25 with fastp, ran MiXCR and retained productive beta chains. Rows are combined by CDR3 protein, so each entry shows the most common genes and DNA. The V and J calls come from TCRdb's annotation, not from the publication. The sample table holds more than 95,000 distinct CDR3 sequences, of which under 8% were seen once. The ten largest clones add up to 2% to 3% of the sample.

This clonotype was observed a few times. The antigen this receptor binds is unknown. The sample holds no much larger clone one base away, and base qualities are not on file. In the paper's terms, the treatment or condition label means: live attenuated yellow fever vaccine strain. PBMCs were isolated from peripheral blood using a standard Ficoll-Paque protocol. Dynabeads CD4 and CD8 positive selection kits were used to isolate the CD4 and CD8 T-cell fractions. TriZol was used to extract RNA from bulk PBMCs, from CD4 and CD8 fractions, and from dextramer-positive and dextramer-negative fractions. The source was CD4+ T cells sorted from PBMCs, collected 10 days after the first yellow fever vaccination. This sequence was found in a man in his late teens or twenties who received the YFV17D yellow fever vaccine.

The CDR3: CASSVSTKGTDTQYF. The nucleotide sequence is TGTGCCAGCAGCGTATCCACCAAGGGCACAGATACGCAGTATTTT. The rearranged chain carries TRBV9 and TRBJ2-3, with the D gene call left open. Its CDR3 holds 15 amino acids, cysteine through phenylalanine. CDR3 DNA is the only sequence kept; it has 45 bases, read in frame from the first base. V is shortened by 1 base, J by 1 base, and the region joining them spans 10 bases. The germline V gene encodes CDR1 SGDLS and CDR2 YYNGEE.